This TCR beta chain is from a study of T cells in Graves' hyperthyroidism and ophthalmopathy. Study overall: Peripheral blood was collected at initial diagnosis, before any treatment.

V lost 4 bases to trimming and J lost 6 bases, with 10 bases between them. The CDR3 covers 12 residues. From germline, CDR1 is LGHDT and CDR2 YNNKEL (reference sequence). It was RNA transcripts that yielded the amplified TCR beta CDR3 regions. When the TCR CDR3 underwent first-round RT-PCR, the HTBI primer set was used. TCRdb ran MiXCR on the multiplex PCR reads and lists one entry per CDR3 protein. The table has 500,000 to 600,000 distinct CDR3 sequences, about 20% seen once. The sequence derives from a man aged 40-55 years with Graves' ophthalmopathy. V and J are TRBV3-1 and TRBJ2-7; perhaps TRBD1 as D (6 bases). The specimen sequenced was blood. The CDR3 sequence: CASSPRTAEQYF. The CDR3 DNA is TGTGCCAGCAGCCCACGGACAGCCGAGCAGTACTTC.